The T cell receptor beta chain described here comes from a study of long-term antiretroviral therapy in people with HIV. As regards this clone: No antigen is known for it.

Trimming shortened V by 3 bases and J by 5 bases, and 16 bases separated the two germline ends. From germline, CDR1 is SGHDN and CDR2 FVKESK. There are 15 residues in the CDR3. Treatment locations for all participants with HIV were in the United States. Researchers ran immunoSEQ v3.0 at survey level. Method: immunoSEQ multiplex PCR; TCRdb's copy keeps in-frame clones and lacks some. Among tens of thousands of clones listed, around 82% were seen once. Study-level results: Clones that had undergone expansion before ART dominated the repertoire at all time points. Blood in the study was drawn between about 2003 and 2017, possibly under older ART regimens, which may be less effective than current ones.

The sample was unsorted PBMCs, taken 0.5 years after starting antiretroviral therapy. This rearrangement joins TRBV14 to TRBJ1-1; perhaps TRBD1 as D (6 bases). This receptor was taken from a woman aged 40-49 years with HIV. The CDR3 here is CASSQGKTGLTEAFF. The DNA for the CDR3 is TGTGCCAGCAGCCAGGGAAAAACAGGGTTGACTGAAGCTTTCTTT.